Each of the 8 T cell receptor beta chains below was sequenced from the same sample in a study of T cell repertoires in cytomegalovirus infection (dated by TCRdb to the late 2010s). Instrument on record: Illumina HiSeq 1500. The public reads were quality trimmed at Q25 with fastp and then assembled into clones with MiXCR by TCRdb, keeping productive beta chains. Every distinct CDR3 protein forms one entry, paired with its most common genes and DNA. The sample includes fewer than 300,000 distinct CDR3 sequences, with 20% to 30% observed a single time. The ten top clones hold about 14% of the sample. Sequenced sample: PBMCs. The origin of the receptors is a human donor in good health (CMV status not recorded). Some clones in this sample may be carry-over from other donors' samples.

This clonotype was observed many times. In DNA, the CDR3 is TGCAGTGCCATGTCTAGCGGGAGGCTCACCGGGGAGCTGTTTTTT. This codes for CSAMSSGRLTGELFF. This chain connects TRBV20-1 to TRBJ2-2; 11 nucleotides match TRBD2. CDR1 and CDR2 (germline): DFQATT, SNEGSKA (reference sequence). CDR3 length equals 15 residues. V lost 6 bases, J lost 4 bases, and 7 bases stayed unmatched.

The chain combines TRBV27 with TRBJ1-6; D is perhaps TRBD1 (5 bases). This CDR3 is 17 amino acids long. From germline, CDR1 is MNHEY and CDR2 SMNVEV (reference sequence). Trimming took 3 bases from V and 4 from J, leaving 16 bases between them. This chain's CDR3 is CASSLFSAGSYNSPLHF. DNA for the CDR3: TGTGCCAGCAGTTTGTTCTCGGCAGGGTCATATAATTCACCCCTCCACTTT.

This clonotype has a handful of counts. CDR3 amino acids: CSASGSGITYEQYF. The CDR3 nucleotides read TGCAGTGCTAGTGGTAGCGGGATTACCTACGAGCAGTACTTC. V and J are TRBV20-1 and TRBJ2-7; TRBD2 matches at 8 bases. Per the germline V gene, CDR1 is DFQATT and CDR2 is SNEGSKA (reference sequence). Losses at the gene ends were 3 bases for V and 2 bases for J; bases not matched to a gene: 6. This CDR3 is built from 14 residues.

This clonotype was counted ten times or more. J is TRBJ1-6 and V is TRBV7-6; 10 positions agree with TRBD1. CDR1 and CDR2 (germline): SGHVS, FNYEAQ. Trimming took 1 base from V and 5 from J; bases not matched to a gene: 8. This CDR3 has 18 residues. CDR3 sequence: CASSLGVGQGLNNSPLHF. Here the CDR3 DNA reads TGTGCCAGCAGCTTAGGAGTGGGACAGGGGTTGAATAATTCACCCCTCCACTTT.

This clonotype was counted at least ten times. The chain employs TRBV7-6 and TRBJ1-6, with a tentative D call TRBD1 (5 bases). This CDR3 has 15 residues. Germline CDR1 is SGHVS and CDR2 is FNYEAQ. V lost 4 bases to trimming and J lost 9 bases, with 16 bases between them. Here the CDR3 DNA reads TGTGCCAGCAGCTCTCAGACCGGTAGGGGTTCACCCCTCCACTTT. Protein: CASSSQTGRGSPLHF.

There are a few counts of this clonotype. V gene TRBV29-1 combines with J gene TRBJ2-1; TRBD2 aligns across 12 bases. The CDR3 sequence is 13 residues long. V lost 6 bases and J lost 8; bases outside the gene matches: 5. Germline values: CDR1 SQVTM, CDR2 ANQGSEA. In DNA form, the CDR3 reads TGCAGCGTGACTAGCGGGAGTTCGTATGAGCAGTTCTTC. As protein: CSVTSGSSYEQFF.

The V call is TRBV4-1, the J call TRBJ1-1, with D uncertain. CDR3 length: 15 residues. Germline CDR1 and CDR2: MGHRA and YSYEKL. The V end lost 4 bases, the J end lost 4 bases, and 16 bases lay between the germline ends. CDR3 sequence: CASSLQLWGSTEAFF. CDR3 in DNA: TGCGCCAGCAGCCTCCAATTATGGGGTAGCACTGAAGCTTTCTTT.

This clonotype was picked up many times. The genes are TRBV10-3 and TRBJ1-2; D is unresolved. The germline gives CDR1 ENHRY, CDR2 SYGVKD. CDR3 size: 13 residues. Trimming cost V 3 bases and J 4 bases, with 9 bases left between them. The DNA of the CDR3 is TGTGCCATCAGTGACAGGCCCCCCTATGGCTACACCTTC. It translates to CAISDRPPYGYTF.